The source of this T cell receptor (beta chain) is a study of blood T cell repertoires in COVID-19. The overall study: The United States, Italy and Spain supplied acute and convalescent COVID-19 samples. T cells, B-cell-depleted T cells, or PBMCs provided the cDNA or gDNA that served as material.

Sequencing was performed with immunoSEQ multiplex PCR; in TCRdb, only in-frame clones are kept and a portion is missing. The table lists a few hundred thousand clones, 87% of them singletons. The ends lost 4 bases at V and 6 bases at J; junction bases unmatched: 9. There are 17 residues in the CDR3. Looked up from germline, CDR1 is SGHNT and CDR2 is YENEEA. Ages ranged from about 18 to 89 years, with residence in more than 20 US areas. Cohorts were determined from participant-reported clinical history. The receptor comes from a man between 18 and 35 years old with acute COVID-19. The chain is built from TRBV11-3 and TRBJ2-3; 14 bases match TRBD2. The sequencing input was PBMCs or T cells enriched from blood (not recorded which). The CDR3 DNA sequence: TGTGCCAGCAGCTCCAGACTAGCGGGAGGGCCCCACGATACGCAGTATTTT. It codes for CASSSRLAGGPHDTQYF.